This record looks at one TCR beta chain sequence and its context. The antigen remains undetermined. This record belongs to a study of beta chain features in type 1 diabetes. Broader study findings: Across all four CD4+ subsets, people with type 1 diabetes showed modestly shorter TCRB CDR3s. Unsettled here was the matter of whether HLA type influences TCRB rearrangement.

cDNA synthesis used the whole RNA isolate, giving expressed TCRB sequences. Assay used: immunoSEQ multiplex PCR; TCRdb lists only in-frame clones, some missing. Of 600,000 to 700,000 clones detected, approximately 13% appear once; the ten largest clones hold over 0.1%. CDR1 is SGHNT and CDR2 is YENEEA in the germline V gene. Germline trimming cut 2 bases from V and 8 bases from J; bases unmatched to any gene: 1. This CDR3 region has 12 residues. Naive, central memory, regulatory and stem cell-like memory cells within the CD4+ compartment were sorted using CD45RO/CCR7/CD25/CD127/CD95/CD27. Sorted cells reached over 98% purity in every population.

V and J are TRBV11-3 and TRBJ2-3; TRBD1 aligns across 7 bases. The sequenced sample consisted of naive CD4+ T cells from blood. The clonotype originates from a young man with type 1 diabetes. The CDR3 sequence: CASSLHRGTQYF. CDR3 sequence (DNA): TGTGCCAGCAGCTTACACAGGGGTACGCAGTATTTT. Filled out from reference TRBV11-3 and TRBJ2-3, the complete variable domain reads EAGVVQSPRYKIIEKKQPVAFWCNPISGHNTLYWYLQNLGQGPELLIRYENEEAVDDSQLPKDRFSAERLKGVDSTLKIQPAELGDSAVYLCASSLHRGTQYFGPGTRLTVL.